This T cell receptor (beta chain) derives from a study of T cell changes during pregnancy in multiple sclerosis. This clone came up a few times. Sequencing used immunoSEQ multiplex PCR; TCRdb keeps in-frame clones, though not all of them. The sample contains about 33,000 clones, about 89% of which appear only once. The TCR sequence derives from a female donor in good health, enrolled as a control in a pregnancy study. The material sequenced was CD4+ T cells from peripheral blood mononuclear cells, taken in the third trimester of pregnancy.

CDR3 amino acids: CSVEDGQGAFF. DNA of the CDR3: TGCAGCGTTGAAGATGGGCAGGGAGCTTTCTTT. This chain links TRBV29-1 with TRBJ1-1, with a weak D call TRBD1 (5 bases). This CDR3 region has 11 residues. V was pared by 0 bases and J by 10 bases, with 9 bases between. In germline, CDR1 is SQVTM, CDR2 ANQGSEA.